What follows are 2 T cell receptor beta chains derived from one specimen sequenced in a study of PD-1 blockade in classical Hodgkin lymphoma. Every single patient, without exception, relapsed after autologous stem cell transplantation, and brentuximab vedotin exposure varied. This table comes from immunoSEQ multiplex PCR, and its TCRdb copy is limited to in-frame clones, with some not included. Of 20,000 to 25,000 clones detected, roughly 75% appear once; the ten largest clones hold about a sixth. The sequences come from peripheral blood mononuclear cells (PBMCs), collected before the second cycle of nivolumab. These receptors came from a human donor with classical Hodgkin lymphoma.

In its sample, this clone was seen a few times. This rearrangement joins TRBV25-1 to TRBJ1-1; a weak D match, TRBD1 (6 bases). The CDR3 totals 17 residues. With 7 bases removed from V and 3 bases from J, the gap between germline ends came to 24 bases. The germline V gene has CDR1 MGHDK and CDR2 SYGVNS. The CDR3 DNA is TGTGCCAGCAAGCCCACAAAACAGGGTAGGTTGTACACTGAAGCTTTCTTT. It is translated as CASKPTKQGRLYTEAFF. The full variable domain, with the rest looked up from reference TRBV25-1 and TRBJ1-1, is EADIYQTPRYLVIGTGKKITLECSQTMGHDKMYWYQQDPGMELHLIHYSYGVNSTEKGDLSSESTVSRIRTEHFPLTLESARPSHTSQYLCASKPTKQGRLYTEAFFGQGTRLTVV.

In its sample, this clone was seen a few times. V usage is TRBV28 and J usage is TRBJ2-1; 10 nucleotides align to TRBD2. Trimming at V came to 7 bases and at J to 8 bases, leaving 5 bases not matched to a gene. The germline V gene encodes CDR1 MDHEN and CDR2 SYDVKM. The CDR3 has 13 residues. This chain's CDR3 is CASKAGGPHEQFF. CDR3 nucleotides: TGTGCCAGCAAAGCGGGAGGGCCCCATGAGCAGTTCTTC.